One sample yielded the 2 T cell receptor beta chains listed below, sequenced in a study of cytomegalovirus exposure and HLA in healthy donors. With 60 Vbeta and 13 Jbeta primers, the PCR was carried out. The assay was immunoSEQ multiplex PCR, and TCRdb's table has in-frame clones only and misses some. The ten most abundant clones cover around 2.2% of a sample with 130,000 or so clones. The sequenced sample consisted of PBMCs. Receptors originate from a woman aged 18-35 years in good health and CMV-seronegative.

Concerning this clone: One end of the junction varies from germline; a read error may be responsible. The gene calls are TRBV10-3 and TRBJ2-7; 7 bases align to TRBD1. This CDR3 spans 13 amino acids. CDR1 is ENHRY and CDR2 is SYGVKD in the germline V gene. The CDR3 spells CASSINRGNEQYF. The CDR3 region has the DNA TGTGCCAGCAGTATCAACAGGGGCAACGAGCAGTACTTC.

The chain carries TRBV7-8 and TRBJ2-1; 8 bases map to TRBD1. The CDR3 loop spans 20 amino acids. V shed 1 base and J 0 bases; nucleotides not matched to a gene: 14. Per germline, CDR1 SGHVS and CDR2 FQNEAQ. The CDR3 coding sequence is TGTGCCAGCAGCTTAGATTTCTACCGGGACAGGCTAAGCTCCTACAATGAGCAGTTCTTC. Translating gives CASSLDFYRDRLSSYNEQFF.